These 16 T cell receptor beta chains share one sample of origin, sequenced in a study of cytomegalovirus exposure and HLA in healthy donors. Sequenced by immunoSEQ multiplex PCR; TCRdb stores in-frame clones only, minus some. The table lists about 60,000 clones, about 96% of them singletons, with 0.95% to 1.5% in the top ten. The sample taken for sequencing was PBMCs. The receptors come from a woman aged 18-35 years in good health and CMV-seronegative.

V is TRBV9 and J is TRBJ2-1, with a possible D match to TRBD2 (6 bases). This CDR3 has 11 amino acids. Germline V lookup: CDR1 SGDLS, CDR2 YYNGEE. V lost 3 bases and J lost 9, with 7 bases in between. The CDR3 nucleotides read TGTGCCAGCAGCGACGGGGGTGAGCAGTTCTTC. Its protein product is CASSDGGEQFF.

The rearrangement joins TRBV9 to TRBJ2-7; no definite D call. CDR3 length: 13 amino acids. Germline V gives CDR1 SGDLS, CDR2 YYNGEE. Trimming stripped 3 bases from V and 3 bases from J, with 10 bases between. The CDR3 nucleotides read TGTGCCAGCAGCGAAAAAACGGGCTACGAGCAGTACTTC. Translating it yields CASSEKTGYEQYF.

The CDR3 sequence is CASSPRTGGGQPQHF. The CDR3 DNA sequence: TGTGCCAGCAGCCCACGGACAGGGGGCGGCCAGCCCCAGCATTTT. The chain uses TRBV7-2 and TRBJ1-5; 11 nucleotides agree with TRBD1. In germline, CDR1 is SGHTA, CDR2 FQGNSA. Losses at the gene ends were 5 bases for V and 7 bases for J; bases not matched to a gene: 7. The length of the CDR3 is 15 residues.

The CDR3 nucleotides are TGTGCCAGTAGTAGATCAAGGACCGGGACACAGATGAACACTGAAGCTTTCTTT. This gives the protein CASSRSRTGTQMNTEAFF. J is TRBJ1-1 and V is TRBV19, with D perhaps TRBD1 (6 bases). The V and J ends lost 4 bases and 0 bases respectively, with 21 bases between them. Germline assignment: CDR1 LNHDA and CDR2 SQIVND (reference sequence). The CDR3 has 18 residues.

V usage is TRBV6-5 and J usage is TRBJ1-5, with D possibly matching TRBD1 (5 bases). CDR1 and CDR2 (germline): MNHEY, SVGAGI. This CDR3 spans 14 amino acids. V shed 5 bases and J shed 3 bases, with 11 bases lying between them. This chain's CDR3 is CASSPDSPNQPQHF. CDR3 DNA sequence: TGTGCCAGCAGTCCCGACAGCCCCAATCAGCCCCAGCATTTT.

The chain employs TRBV2 and TRBJ1-5; maybe TRBD1 (5 bases). The CDR3 loop spans 15 amino acids. The germline V and J ends were trimmed by 8 bases and 7 bases, with 21 bases remaining between them. Germline V CDR1 and CDR2: SNHLY, FYNNEI. The CDR3 nucleotides read TGTGCCAGCCGGACCGGGGGAGGTGAGGGGCAGCCCCAGCATTTT. Translation: CASRTGGGEGQPQHF. The whole variable domain, remainder taken from reference TRBV2 and TRBJ1-5, is EPEVTQTPSHQVTQMGQEVILRCVPISNHLYFYWYRQILGQKVEFLVSFYNNEISEKSEIFDDQFSVERPDGSNFTLKIRSTKLEDSAMYFCASRTGGGEGQPQHFGDGTRLSIL.

J is TRBJ2-4 and V is TRBV5-6, with 11 bases identical to TRBD1. Germline lookup yields CDR1 SGHDT and CDR2 YYEEEE. Trimming took 0 bases from V and 9 from J; bases not matched to a gene: 5. The CDR3 has 15 residues. CDR3 in amino acids: CASSLGAGTGGIQYF. For the CDR3, the DNA is TGTGCCAGCAGCTTGGGCGCCGGGACAGGGGGCATTCAGTACTTC.

CDR3 loop: CASSQWGLAGGPAQETQYF. CDR3 sequence (DNA): TGTGCCAGCAGCCAATGGGGACTAGCGGGAGGGCCAGCCCAAGAGACCCAGTACTTC. The chain is built from TRBV4-2 and TRBJ2-5, with TRBD2 matching 16 bases. Losses at the gene ends were 2 bases for V and 1 base for J; bases not matched to a gene: 7. The CDR3 has 19 amino acids. Germline V CDR1 and CDR2: LGHNA, YNFKEQ.

The chain recombines TRBV28 with TRBJ1-2; 8 positions agree with TRBD1. J was trimmed by 8 bases and V by 0 bases; bases with no gene match: 11. The CDR3 spans 16 residues. Germline V gene sequence: CDR1 MDHEN, CDR2 SYDVKM. The CDR3, as DNA: TGTGCCAGCAGTTTATGGGGGACAGGCCTCCTCCGGGGCTACACCTTC. Translation gives CASSLWGTGLLRGYTF.

The rearrangement links TRBV29-1 to TRBJ2-5; TRBD1 agrees at 8 bases. This CDR3 spans 14 amino acids. CDR1 and CDR2 from the germline V gene are SQVTM and ANQGSEA. Trimming took 3 bases from V and 2 from J; bases not matched to a gene: 5. The CDR3 loop is CSVETRDRQETQYF. The CDR3 DNA is TGCAGCGTTGAGACAAGGGACAGGCAAGAGACCCAGTACTTC.

V usage is TRBV2 and J usage is TRBJ1-3; D perhaps matches TRBD1 (5 bases). V was cut by 2 bases and J by 4 bases, with 9 bases left in between. From germline, CDR1 is SNHLY and CDR2 FYNNEI. This CDR3 is 14 amino acids long. This chain's CDR3 is CASSEQGGGNTIYF. The CDR3 DNA is TGTGCCAGCAGTGAACAGGGAGGAGGAAACACCATATATTTT.

In its sample, this clone was seen once. The rearrangement links TRBV20-1 to TRBJ1-1; D may be TRBD1 (5 bases). Trimming cost V 3 bases and J 11 bases, with 10 bases left between them. Per germline, CDR1 DFQATT and CDR2 SNEGSKA (reference sequence). CDR3 size: 10 residues. DNA of the CDR3: TGCAGTGCTAGTTCGGGGGGTGCTTTCTTT. Protein: CSASSGGAFF.

This clone has a single count. The chain has TRBV28 and TRBJ1-2; possible D gene TRBD1, 6 bases. V dropped 7 bases and J dropped 3 bases, with 18 bases sitting between them. The germline V gene encodes CDR1 MDHEN and CDR2 SYDVKM. The CDR3 covers 15 residues. CDR3 sequence: CASNTGSEKHYGYTF. The DNA for the CDR3 is TGTGCCAGCAACACAGGGTCAGAAAAGCACTATGGCTACACCTTC.

The V call is TRBV6-6, the J call TRBJ2-2; 7 nucleotides line up with TRBD2. Germline trimming cut 5 bases from V and 4 bases from J; bases unmatched to any gene: 7. The CDR3 has 15 amino acids. The germline CDR1 and CDR2 sequences are MNHNY and SVGAGI (reference sequence). In DNA form, the CDR3 reads TGTGCCAGCAGTCTCCGGGTAGCGGGCACCGGGGAGCTGTTTTTT. This gives the protein CASSLRVAGTGELFF.

CDR3 DNA sequence: TGTGCCAGCAGCCCGACCGATAGCGCGCTGGAGACCCAGTACTTC. Translated, it gives CASSPTDSALETQYF. This chain connects TRBV28 to TRBJ2-5; the D gene is possibly TRBD2 (5 bases). Germline CDR1 and CDR2: MDHEN and SYDVKM. The CDR3 runs 15 residues. Trimming took 6 bases from V and 5 from J, leaving 19 bases between them.

The sample holds one count of this clone. The chain is built from TRBV5-4 and TRBJ2-1, with D possibly being TRBD2 (7 bases). The CDR3 extends over 12 amino acids. CDR1 SGHNT and CDR2 YYREEE come from the germline V gene (reference sequence). Trimming stripped 4 bases from V and 15 bases from J, with 17 bases between. DNA for the CDR3: TGTGCCAGCAGCCCAAAGGGGGGGCCGATGTTCTTC. It codes for CASSPKGGPMFF.